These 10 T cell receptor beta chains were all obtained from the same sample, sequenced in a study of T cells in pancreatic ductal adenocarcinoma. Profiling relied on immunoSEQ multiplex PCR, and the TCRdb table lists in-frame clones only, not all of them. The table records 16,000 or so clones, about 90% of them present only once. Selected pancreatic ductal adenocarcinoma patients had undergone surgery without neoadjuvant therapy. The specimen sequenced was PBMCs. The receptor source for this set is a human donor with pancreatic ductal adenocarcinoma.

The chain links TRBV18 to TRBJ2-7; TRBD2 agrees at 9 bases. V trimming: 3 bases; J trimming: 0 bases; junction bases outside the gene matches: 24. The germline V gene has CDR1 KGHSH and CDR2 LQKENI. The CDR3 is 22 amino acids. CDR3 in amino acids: CASSPVPWVGSGGFLSSYEQYF. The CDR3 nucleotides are TGTGCCAGCTCACCGGTTCCATGGGTTGGTAGCGGGGGATTTCTTAGCTCCTACGAGCAGTACTTC.

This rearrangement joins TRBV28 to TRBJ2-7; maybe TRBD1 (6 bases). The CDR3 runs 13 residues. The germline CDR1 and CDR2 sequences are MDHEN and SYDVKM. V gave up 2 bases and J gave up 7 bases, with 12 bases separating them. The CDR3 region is CASSLGRQAEQYF. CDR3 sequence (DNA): TGTGCCAGCAGTTTAGGACGACAGGCAGAGCAGTACTTC.

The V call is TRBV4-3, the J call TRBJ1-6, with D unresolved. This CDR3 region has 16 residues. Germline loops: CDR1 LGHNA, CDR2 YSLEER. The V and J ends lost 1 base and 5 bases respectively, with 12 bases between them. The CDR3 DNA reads TGCGCCAGCAGCCAAGGACGGGCGGGGAATAATTCACCCCTCCACTTT. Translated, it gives CASSQGRAGNNSPLHF.

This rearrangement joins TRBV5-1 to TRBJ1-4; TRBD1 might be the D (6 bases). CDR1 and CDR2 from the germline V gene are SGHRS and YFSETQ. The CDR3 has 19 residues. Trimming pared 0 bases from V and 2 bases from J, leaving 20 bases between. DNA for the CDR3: TGCGCCAGCAGCTTGGCAGGTTTGGGGGGCAAGTCGACTAATGAAAAACTGTTTTTT. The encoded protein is CASSLAGLGGKSTNEKLFF.

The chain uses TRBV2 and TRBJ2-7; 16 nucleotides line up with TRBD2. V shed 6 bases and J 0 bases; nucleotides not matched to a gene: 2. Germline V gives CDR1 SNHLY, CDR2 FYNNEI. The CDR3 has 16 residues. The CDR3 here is CASSGTSGRGSYEQYF. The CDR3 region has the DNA TGTGCCAGCAGCGGGACTAGCGGGAGGGGCTCCTACGAGCAGTACTTC.

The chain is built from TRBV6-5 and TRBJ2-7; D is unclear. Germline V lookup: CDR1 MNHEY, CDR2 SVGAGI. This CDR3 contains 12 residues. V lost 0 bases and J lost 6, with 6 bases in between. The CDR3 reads CASSYSSGEQYF. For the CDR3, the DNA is TGTGCCAGCAGTTACTCTTCCGGCGAGCAGTACTTC.

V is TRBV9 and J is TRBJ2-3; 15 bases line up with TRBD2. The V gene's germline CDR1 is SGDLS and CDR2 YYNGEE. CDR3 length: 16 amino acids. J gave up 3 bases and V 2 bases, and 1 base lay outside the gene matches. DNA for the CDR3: TGTGCCAGCAGCGTCGGACTAGCGGGAGGGACAGATACGCAGTATTTT. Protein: CASSVGLAGGTDTQYF.

The CDR3 DNA reads as TGTGCCAGTAGTATAAGACAGGGGGCCTTTGATTCACCCCTCCACTTT. It is translated as CASSIRQGAFDSPLHF. V is TRBV19 and J is TRBJ1-6; 10 bases are shared with TRBD1. This CDR3 has 16 amino acids. The germline gives CDR1 LNHDA, CDR2 SQIVND (reference sequence). J gave up 8 bases and V 2 bases, and 6 bases lay outside the gene matches.

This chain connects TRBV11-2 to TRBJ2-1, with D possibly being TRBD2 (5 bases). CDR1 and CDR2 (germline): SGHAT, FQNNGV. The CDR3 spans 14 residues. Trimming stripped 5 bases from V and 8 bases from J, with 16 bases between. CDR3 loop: CASSRRTLSDEQFF. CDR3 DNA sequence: TGTGCCAGCAGCAGGCGGACCCTTAGCGATGAGCAGTTCTTC.

The CDR3 region is CASSLEAGSYNEQFF. The CDR3 DNA is TGCGCCAGCAGCTTGGAGGCTGGCTCCTACAATGAGCAGTTCTTC. V gene TRBV5-1 combines with J gene TRBJ2-1; D is ambiguous. The V gene lost 0 bases and the J gene lost 0 bases, with 7 bases spanning the gap. Germline V gene sequence: CDR1 SGHRS, CDR2 YFSETQ. The CDR3 extends over 15 amino acids.